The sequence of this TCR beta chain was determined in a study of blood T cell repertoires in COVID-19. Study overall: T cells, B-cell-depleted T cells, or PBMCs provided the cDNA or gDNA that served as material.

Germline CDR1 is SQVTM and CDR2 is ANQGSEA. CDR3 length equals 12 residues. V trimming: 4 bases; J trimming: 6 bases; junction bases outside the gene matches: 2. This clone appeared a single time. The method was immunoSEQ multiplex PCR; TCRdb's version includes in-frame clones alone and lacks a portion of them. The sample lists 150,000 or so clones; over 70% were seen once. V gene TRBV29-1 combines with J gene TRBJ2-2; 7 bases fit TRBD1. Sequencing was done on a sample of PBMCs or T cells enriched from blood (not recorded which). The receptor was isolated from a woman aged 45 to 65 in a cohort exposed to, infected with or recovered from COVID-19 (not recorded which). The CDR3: CSVATGPGELFF. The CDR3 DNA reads TGCAGCGTTGCGACAGGGCCCGGGGAGCTGTTTTTT.